These T cell receptor beta chains were read from a single sample in a study of OX40 agonist ivuxolimab in advanced cancers. Produced via immunoSEQ multiplex PCR; TCRdb's table is partial and in-frame only. The sample records over 15,000 clones, around 85% being singletons. Sequences were derived from CD4+ or CD8+ T cells sorted from blood, sampled in a trial of the OX40 agonist ivuxolimab. The receptors derive from an adult with an advanced solid tumor such as melanoma, head and neck, liver or kidney cancer. The CDR3 runs from the conserved cysteine through the conserved F or W. Fields, in order: D gene, J gene, V gene, clone size, CDR3 DNA, CDR3 protein. A D gene is named only where the DNA matches it firmly. Clone sizes are given selectively: once, few, many, or a class where the clone is expanded.

>.|TRBJ2-7|TRBV5-6|.
TGTGCCAGCAGCCTAGGAAAGCGGAACTACGAGCAGTACTTC
CASSLGKRNYEQYF
>.|TRBJ1-6|TRBV7-9|medium-sized
TGTGCCAGCAGCTCCCACGAAGGGCAGGGGTCGGCCTCACCCCTCCACTTT
CASSSHEGQGSASPLHF
>.|TRBJ1-2|TRBV11-3|.
TGTGCCAGCAGCCTGCGGGCTAACTATGGCTACACCTTC
CASSLRANYGYTF
>.|TRBJ1-1|TRBV19|once
TGTGCCAGTAGCCTTAACAAGAACACTGAAGCTTTCTTT
CASSLNKNTEAFF
>TRBD1|TRBJ1-5|TRBV19|.
TGTGCCAGTAGACTAGGACAGGGGAGCAATCAGCCCCAGCATTTT
CASRLGQGSNQPQHF
>TRBD1|TRBJ1-4|TRBV6-5|once
TGTGCCAGTACTGGACAGGGGGGAAAACTGTTTTTT
CASTGQGGKLFF
>.|TRBJ1-1|TRBV28|.
TGTGCCAGCAGCCTCGTGCAGGGTAACACTGAAGCTTTCTTT
CASSLVQGNTEAFF
>.|TRBJ1-2|TRBV19|.
TGTGCCAGTAGTAAGGACAGCCTTAACTATGGCTACACCTTC
CASSKDSLNYGYTF
>.|TRBJ2-5|TRBV5-6|.
TGTGCCAGCAGCTTAGGGGGGGTTCACCAAGAGACCCAGTACTTC
CASSLGGVHQETQYF
>TRBD2|TRBJ2-6|TRBV13|.
TGTGCCAGCAGCTCCTTGAGGAGGCGGGGGGGCTATGGGGCCAACGTCCTGACTTTC
CASSSLRRRGGYGANVLTF
>.|TRBJ1-1|TRBV9|once
TGTGCCAGCAGCGTAGCAGGGTCAGGGATCACTGAAGCTTTCTTT
CASSVAGSGITEAFF
>.|TRBJ2-5|TRBV7-6|.
TGTGCCAGCAGCTTAGCGGGGACCCAGTACTTC
CASSLAGTQYF
>TRBD1|TRBJ1-4|TRBV14|once
TGTGCCAGCAGCGGTCGACAGGGCGGAGGGGGTGAAAAACTGTTTTTT
CASSGRQGGGGEKLFF
>TRBD1|TRBJ1-1|TRBV9|.
TGTGCCAGCAGCGAGACAGGGGGTAACGCTGAAGCTTTCTTT
CASSETGGNAEAFF
>.|TRBJ2-5|TRBV9|.
TGTGCCAGCAGCGCCAACGTGGGGGACGGAGAGACCCAGTACTTC
CASSANVGDGETQYF
>.|TRBJ2-7|TRBV5-6|.
TGTGCCAGCAGCTTGGGACCACCGGGGGAACCCTACGAGCAGTACTTC
CASSLGPPGEPYEQYF
>.|TRBJ1-4|TRBV12-5|.
TGTGCTAGTGGTCAATATGCAACTAATGAAAAACTGTTTTTT
CASGQYATNEKLFF
>.|TRBJ1-1|TRBV29-1|few
TGCAGCGTTATCCCTACGGGGGGCAGTGGTACTGAAGCTTTCTTT
CSVIPTGGSGTEAFF
>.|TRBJ1-4|TRBV18|.
TGTGCCAGCTCACCACGAGACAGCGGGGAAAAACTGTTTTTT
CASSPRDSGEKLFF
>TRBD1|TRBJ2-1|TRBV11-3|.
TGTGCCAGCAGCTTATTGTCGGGACAGGGTAACCATGAGCAGTTCTTC
CASSLLSGQGNHEQFF
>TRBD2|TRBJ2-1|TRBV5-1|once
TGCGCCAGCAGCTTGGGGCGCGGGAGTAGCTACAATGAGCAGTTCTTC
CASSLGRGSSYNEQFF
>TRBD1|TRBJ1-4|TRBV6-5|.
TGTGCCAGCAGTTCAGGGGGCGGAGGAGGTGAAAAACTGTTTTTT
CASSSGGGGGEKLFF